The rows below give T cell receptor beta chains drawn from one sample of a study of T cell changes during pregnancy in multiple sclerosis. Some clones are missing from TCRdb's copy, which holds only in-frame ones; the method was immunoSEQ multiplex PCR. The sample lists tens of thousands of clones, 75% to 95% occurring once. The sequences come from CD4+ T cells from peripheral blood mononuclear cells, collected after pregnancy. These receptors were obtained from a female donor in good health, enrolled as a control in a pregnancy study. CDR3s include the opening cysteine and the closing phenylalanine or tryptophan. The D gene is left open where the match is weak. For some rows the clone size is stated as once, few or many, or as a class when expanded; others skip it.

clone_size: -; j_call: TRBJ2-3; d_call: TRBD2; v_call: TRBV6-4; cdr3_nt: TGTGCCAGCAGCCGGACTAGTAGCACAGATACGCAGTATTTT; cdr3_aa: CASSRTSSTDTQYF
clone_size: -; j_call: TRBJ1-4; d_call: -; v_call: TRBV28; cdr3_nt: TGTGCCAGCAGCCAACTCCCAACTAATGAAAAACTGTTTTTT; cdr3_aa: CASSQLPTNEKLFF
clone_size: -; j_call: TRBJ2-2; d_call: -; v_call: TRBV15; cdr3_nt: TGTGCCACCAGCTGGGGGACTTCGAACACCGGGGAGCTGTTTTTT; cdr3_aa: CATSWGTSNTGELFF
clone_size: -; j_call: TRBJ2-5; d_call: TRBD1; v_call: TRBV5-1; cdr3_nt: TGCGCCAGCAGCGGAGGACAGGGGTCGGTAGTCGGGGAGACCCAGTACTTC; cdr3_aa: CASSGGQGSVVGETQYF
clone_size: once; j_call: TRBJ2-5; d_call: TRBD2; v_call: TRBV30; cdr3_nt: TGTGCCTGGATCCGCGGGAGGGCCCAGTACTTC; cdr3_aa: CAWIRGRAQYF
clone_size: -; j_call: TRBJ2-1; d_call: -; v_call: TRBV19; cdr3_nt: TGTGCCAGTAGGGAGAATATCAATGAGCAGTTCTTC; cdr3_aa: CASRENINEQFF
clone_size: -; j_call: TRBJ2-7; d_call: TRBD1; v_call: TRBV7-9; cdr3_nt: TGTGTCAGCAGCTTAGACGGGACAGGGGTCCACGAGCAGTACTTC; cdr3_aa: CVSSLDGTGVHEQYF
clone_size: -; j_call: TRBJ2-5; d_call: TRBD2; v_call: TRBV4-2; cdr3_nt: TGTGCCAGCAGCCAAGGAGGGACTAGCGGGGGTGAGACCCAGTACTTC; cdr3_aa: CASSQGGTSGGETQYF
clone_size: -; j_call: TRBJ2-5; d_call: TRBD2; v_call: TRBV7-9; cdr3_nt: TGTGCCAGCAGCTTCGAGCGGGAGCTTGAGGGCCAAGAGACCCAGTACTTC; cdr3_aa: CASSFERELEGQETQYF
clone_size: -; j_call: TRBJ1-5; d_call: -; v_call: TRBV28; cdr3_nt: TGTGCCAGCAGTCCAAGACAGAATAGCAATCAGCCCCAGCATTTT; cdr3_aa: CASSPRQNSNQPQHF
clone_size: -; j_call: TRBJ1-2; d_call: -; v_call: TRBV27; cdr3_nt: TGTGCCAGCAGGCCAATCCGGGATAACTATGGCTACACCTTC; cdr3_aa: CASRPIRDNYGYTF
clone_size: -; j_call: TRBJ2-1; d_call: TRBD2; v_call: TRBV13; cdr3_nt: TGTGCCAGCAGCTTGTCTTCGGGACTAGCGGGGGGGAACCCCTACAATGAGCAGTTCTTC; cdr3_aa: CASSLSSGLAGGNPYNEQFF
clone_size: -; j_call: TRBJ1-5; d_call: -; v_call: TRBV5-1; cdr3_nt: TGCGCCAGCAGTACCGACGGGTATAGCAATCAGCCCCAGCATTTT; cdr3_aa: CASSTDGYSNQPQHF
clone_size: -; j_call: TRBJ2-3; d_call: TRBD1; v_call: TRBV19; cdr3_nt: TGTGCCAGTAGATACTCAGGGGGTGCAGATACGCAGTATTTT; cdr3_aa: CASRYSGGADTQYF
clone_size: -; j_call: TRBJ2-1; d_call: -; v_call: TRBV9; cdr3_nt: TGTGCCAGCAGCGTAGCAGGGGCACACTACAATGAGCAGTTCTTC; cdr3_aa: CASSVAGAHYNEQFF
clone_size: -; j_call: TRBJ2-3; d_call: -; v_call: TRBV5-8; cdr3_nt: TGTGCCAGCAGCTCCTCGGGAAGCACAGATACGCAGTATTTT; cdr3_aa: CASSSSGSTDTQYF
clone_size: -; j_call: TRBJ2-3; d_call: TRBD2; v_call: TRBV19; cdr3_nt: TGTGCCAGTAGTCCTCTAGCGGGAGTTAGCGCAGATACGCAGTATTTT; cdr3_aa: CASSPLAGVSADTQYF
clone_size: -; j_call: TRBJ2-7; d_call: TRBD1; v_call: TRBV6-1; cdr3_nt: TGTGCCAGCAGTGGCAGCTTTGACAGGGTTTACGAGCAGTACTTC; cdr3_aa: CASSGSFDRVYEQYF
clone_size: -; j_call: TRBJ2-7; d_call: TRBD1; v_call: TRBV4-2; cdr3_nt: TGTGCCAGCAGCCACGCCGGGACAGACGGCGTGCAGTACTTC; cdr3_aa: CASSHAGTDGVQYF
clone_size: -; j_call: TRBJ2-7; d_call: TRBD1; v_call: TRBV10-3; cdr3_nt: TGTGCCATCAGCCCAACCGGGACAGGGATCTCCTACGAGCAGTACTTC; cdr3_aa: CAISPTGTGISYEQYF
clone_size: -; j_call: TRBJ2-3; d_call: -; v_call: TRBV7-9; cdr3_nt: TGTGCCAGCAGCTTTATTGGCAGGGGTCCTGGAGATACGCAGTATTTT; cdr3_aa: CASSFIGRGPGDTQYF
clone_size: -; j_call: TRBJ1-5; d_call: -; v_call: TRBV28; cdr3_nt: TGTGCCACCGGGGGGTTTCGGCGGCCCCAGCATTTT; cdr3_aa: CATGGFRRPQHF
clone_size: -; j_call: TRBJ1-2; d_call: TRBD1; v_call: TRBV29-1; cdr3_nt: TGCAGCGTTGGTTCAGCACAGGGGTCCGAGTATGGCTACACCTTC; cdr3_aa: CSVGSAQGSEYGYTF
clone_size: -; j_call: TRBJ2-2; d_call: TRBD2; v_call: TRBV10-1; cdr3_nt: TGCGCCAGCAGTGACCCTAGCGGGACAACCGGGGAGCTGTTTTTT; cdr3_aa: CASSDPSGTTGELFF
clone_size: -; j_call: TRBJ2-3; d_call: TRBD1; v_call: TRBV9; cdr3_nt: TGTGCCAGCAGTTTACAGGGGGAAGGCACAGATACGCAGTATTTT; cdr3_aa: CASSLQGEGTDTQYF
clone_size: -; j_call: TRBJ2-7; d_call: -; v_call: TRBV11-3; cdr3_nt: TGTGCCAGCAGCTTAGATCTCGGCTACGAGCAGTACTTC; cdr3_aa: CASSLDLGYEQYF
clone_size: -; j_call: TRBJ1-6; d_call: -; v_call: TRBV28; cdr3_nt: TGTGCCAGCAGTTTTCTTGACAGGCAAATAAGTAATTCACCCCTCCACTTT; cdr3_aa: CASSFLDRQISNSPLHF
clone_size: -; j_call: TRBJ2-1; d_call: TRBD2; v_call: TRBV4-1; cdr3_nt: TGCGCCAGCATCCGAGGAGTGGCTAGCGGGAGATGGAATGAGCAGTTCTTC; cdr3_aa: CASIRGVASGRWNEQFF
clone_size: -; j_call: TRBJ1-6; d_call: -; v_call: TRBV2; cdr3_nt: TGTGCCAGCAGGGAAGATAGGGGTGTTAATTCACCCCTCCACTTT; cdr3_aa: CASREDRGVNSPLHF
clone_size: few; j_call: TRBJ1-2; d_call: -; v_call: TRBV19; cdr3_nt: TGTGCCAGTAGTTCTACAGGGAGTGGCTACACCTTC; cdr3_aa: CASSSTGSGYTF
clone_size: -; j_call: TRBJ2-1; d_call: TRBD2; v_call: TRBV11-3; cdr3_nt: TGTGCCAGCAGCCCAAAGCCCCCGACTAGCCCAGATTACAATGAGCAGTTCTTC; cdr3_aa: CASSPKPPTSPDYNEQFF
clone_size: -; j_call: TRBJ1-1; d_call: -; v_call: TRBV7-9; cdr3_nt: TGTGCCAGCAGCTTAGGGAGCCTATGGGAGGGGGACACTGAAGCTTTCTTT; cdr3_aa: CASSLGSLWEGDTEAFF
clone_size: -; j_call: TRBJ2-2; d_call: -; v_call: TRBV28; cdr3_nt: TGTGCCACCCATAGGAACACCGGGGAGCTGTTTTTT; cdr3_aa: CATHRNTGELFF
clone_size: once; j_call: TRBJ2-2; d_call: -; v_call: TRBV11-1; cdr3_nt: TGTGCCAGCAGCTTGTGGGGCAGTATTGACACCGGGGAGCTGTTTTTT; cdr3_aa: CASSLWGSIDTGELFF
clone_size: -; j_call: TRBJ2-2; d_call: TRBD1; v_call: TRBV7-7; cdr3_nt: TGTGCCAGCAGCCAATCCGGGACAGGGACCGGGGAGCTGTTTTTT; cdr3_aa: CASSQSGTGTGELFF
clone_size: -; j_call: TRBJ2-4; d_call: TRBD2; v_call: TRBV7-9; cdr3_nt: TGTGCCAGCAGCTTTAGCGGCGGGGCTAGCGGTAACATTCAGTACTTC; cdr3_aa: CASSFSGGASGNIQYF
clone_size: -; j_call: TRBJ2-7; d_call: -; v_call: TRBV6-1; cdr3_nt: TGTGCCAGCAGTGAAGGTTGGAGTGAGCAGTACTTC; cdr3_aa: CASSEGWSEQYF
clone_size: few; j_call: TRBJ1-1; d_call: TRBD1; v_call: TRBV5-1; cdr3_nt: TGCGCCAGCAGCACGTCGACAGGGGGCCTCGGCGAAGCTTTCTTT; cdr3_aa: CASSTSTGGLGEAFF
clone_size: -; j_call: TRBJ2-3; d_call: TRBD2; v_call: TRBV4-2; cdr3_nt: TGTGCCAGCAGCCCCCTGACTAGCGGGGACACAGATACGCAGTATTTT; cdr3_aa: CASSPLTSGDTDTQYF
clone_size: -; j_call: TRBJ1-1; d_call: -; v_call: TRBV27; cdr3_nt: TGTGCCAGCAGCGATCGACTCATGAACACTGAAGCTTTCTTT; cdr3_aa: CASSDRLMNTEAFF
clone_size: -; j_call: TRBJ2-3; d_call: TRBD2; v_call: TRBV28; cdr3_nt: TGTGCCAGCAGACAAGGACTAGCGGGGGGGTACGATACGCAGTATTTT; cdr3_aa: CASRQGLAGGYDTQYF
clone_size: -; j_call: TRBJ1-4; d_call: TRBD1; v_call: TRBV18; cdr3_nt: TGTGCCAGCTCACCAAGGACAGGAGGGACTGAAAAACTGTTTTTT; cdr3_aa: CASSPRTGGTEKLFF
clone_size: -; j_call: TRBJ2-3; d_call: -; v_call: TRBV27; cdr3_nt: TGTGCCAGCAGTTTATCGTATAGCACAGATACGCAGTATTTT; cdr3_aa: CASSLSYSTDTQYF
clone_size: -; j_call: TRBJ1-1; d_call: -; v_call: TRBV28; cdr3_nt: TGTGCCAGCAGTTTAAGTAGCCCAGTTGAAGCTTTCTTT; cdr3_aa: CASSLSSPVEAFF
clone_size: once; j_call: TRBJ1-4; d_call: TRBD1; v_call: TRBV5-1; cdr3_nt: TGCGCCAGCAGCCCCCGGACAGGGAATGAAAAACTGTTTTTT; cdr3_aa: CASSPRTGNEKLFF
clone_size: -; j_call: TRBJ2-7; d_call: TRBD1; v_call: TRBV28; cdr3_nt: TGTGCCAGCAGCGCAAGAGGGGACAGGCAGTACTTC; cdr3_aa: CASSARGDRQYF
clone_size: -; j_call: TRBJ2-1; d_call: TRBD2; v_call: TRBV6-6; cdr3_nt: TGTGCCAGCGGTACGAGCGGGGGGGGCTCCTACAATGAGCAGTTCTTC; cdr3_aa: CASGTSGGGSYNEQFF
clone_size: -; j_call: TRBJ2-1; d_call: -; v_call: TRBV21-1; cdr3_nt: TGTGCCAGCAGCAAAGGGCTCCCCGACAGGGACCCCTACAATGAGCAGTTCTTC; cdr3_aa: CASSKGLPDRDPYNEQFF
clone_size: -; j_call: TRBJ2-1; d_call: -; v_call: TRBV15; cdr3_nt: TGTGCCACCAGCCGACCAGGACTCGCCAATGAGCAGTTCTTC; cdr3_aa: CATSRPGLANEQFF
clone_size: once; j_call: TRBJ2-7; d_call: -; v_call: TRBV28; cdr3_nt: TGTGCCACCAGGAGGGAAGGAGAGCAGTACTTC; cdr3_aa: CATRREGEQYF